The clone carrying this T cell receptor beta chain has a single count. Its specificity is not known. A far larger clone is a single base away, which makes a read error likely. These data come from a study of shared clonotypes between healthy human individuals. Deep-level running was used for the assay. The authors' processing: As immunoSEQ supplied junction-only sequences (without quality scores), filtering differed. Using immunoSEQ multiplex PCR, the repertoire was profiled, and TCRdb retains in-frame clones only, with some absent. The V and J calls and clone size are taken from that table; D and trimming were inferred from the DNA. Of about half a million clones in the sample, around four fifths are singletons; the top ten hold around 11%. Study-level points and caveats: The sole specimen, blood, was sampled, and tissue repertoires likely differ.

V was cut by 4 bases and J by 4 bases, with 16 bases left in between. Germline CDR1 reads SQVTM; CDR2 reads ANQGSEA. The CDR3 is 14 residues long. Sequencing used PBMCs. This chain uses TRBV29-1 with TRBJ2-5; weak D call: TRBD2 (6 bases). The source is a middle-aged woman in good health. Some clones in this sample may be carry-over from other donors' samples. This chain's CDR3 is CSVGAGRGIETQYF. The CDR3 region has the DNA TGCAGCGTTGGCGCGGGGCGGGGAATAGAGACCCAGTACTTC.